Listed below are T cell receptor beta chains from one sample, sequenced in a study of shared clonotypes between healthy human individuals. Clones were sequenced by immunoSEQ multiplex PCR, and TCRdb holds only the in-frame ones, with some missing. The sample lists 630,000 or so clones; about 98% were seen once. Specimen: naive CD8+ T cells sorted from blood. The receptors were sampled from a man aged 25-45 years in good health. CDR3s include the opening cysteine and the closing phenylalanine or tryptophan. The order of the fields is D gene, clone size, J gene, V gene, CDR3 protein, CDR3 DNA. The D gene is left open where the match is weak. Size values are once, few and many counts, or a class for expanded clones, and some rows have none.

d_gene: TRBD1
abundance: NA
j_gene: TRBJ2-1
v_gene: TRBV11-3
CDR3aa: CASSGTGVQGEQFF
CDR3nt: TGTGCCAGCAGTGGGACAGGGGTTCAGGGTGAGCAGTTCTTC

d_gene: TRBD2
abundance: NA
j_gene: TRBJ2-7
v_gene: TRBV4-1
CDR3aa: CASSHTSGYEQYF
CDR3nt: TGCGCCAGCAGCCACACTAGCGGCTACGAGCAGTACTTC

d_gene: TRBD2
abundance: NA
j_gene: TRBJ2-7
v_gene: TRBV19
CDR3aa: CASSTSSGVSYEQYF
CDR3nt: TGTGCCAGTAGTACGTCTAGCGGGGTCTCCTACGAGCAGTACTTC

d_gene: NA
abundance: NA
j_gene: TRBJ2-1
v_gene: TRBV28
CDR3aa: CASSFFGGEQFF
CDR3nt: TGTGCCAGCAGTTTCTTCGGGGGTGAGCAGTTCTTC

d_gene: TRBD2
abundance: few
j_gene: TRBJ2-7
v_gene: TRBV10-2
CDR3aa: CASSSGTSGSSEQYF
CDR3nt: TGCGCCAGCAGCTCCGGGACTAGCGGGAGCAGCGAGCAGTACTTC

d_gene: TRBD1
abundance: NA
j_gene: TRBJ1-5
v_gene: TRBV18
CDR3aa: CASDGTGADQPQHF
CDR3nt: TGTGCCAGCGATGGGACAGGGGCCGATCAGCCCCAGCATTTT

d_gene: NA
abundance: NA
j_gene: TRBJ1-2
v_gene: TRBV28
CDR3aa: CASSPGYGYTF
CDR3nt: TGTGCCAGCAGCCCTGGTTATGGCTACACCTTC

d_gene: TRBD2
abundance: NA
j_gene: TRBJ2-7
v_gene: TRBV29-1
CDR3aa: CSVVLAGVYEQYF
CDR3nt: TGCAGCGTTGTACTAGCGGGAGTCTACGAGCAGTACTTC

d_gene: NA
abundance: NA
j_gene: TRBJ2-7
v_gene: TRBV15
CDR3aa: CATSREGGKGYEQYF
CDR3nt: TGTGCCACCAGCAGAGAGGGCGGGAAGGGTTACGAGCAGTACTTC

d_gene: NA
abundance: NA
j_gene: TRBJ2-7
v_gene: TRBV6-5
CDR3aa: CASSYSTGPMYEQYF
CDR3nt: TGTGCCAGCAGTTACTCAACAGGGCCTATGTACGAGCAGTACTTC

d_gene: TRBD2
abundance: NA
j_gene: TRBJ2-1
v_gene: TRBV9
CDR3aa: CASSPSGGPNEQFF
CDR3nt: TGTGCCAGCAGCCCCAGCGGGGGCCCCAATGAGCAGTTCTTC

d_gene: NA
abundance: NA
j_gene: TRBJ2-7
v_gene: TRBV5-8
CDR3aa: CASSLGPGSFSYEQYF
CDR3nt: TGTGCCAGCAGCTTGGGGCCCGGGAGTTTCTCCTACGAGCAGTACTTC

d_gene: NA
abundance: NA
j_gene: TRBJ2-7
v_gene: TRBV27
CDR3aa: CASRQSYEQYF
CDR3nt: TGTGCCAGCAGACAGAGCTACGAGCAGTACTTC

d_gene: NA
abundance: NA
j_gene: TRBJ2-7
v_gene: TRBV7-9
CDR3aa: CASSFRIYEQYF
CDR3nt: TGTGCCAGCAGCTTCCGAATCTACGAGCAGTACTTC